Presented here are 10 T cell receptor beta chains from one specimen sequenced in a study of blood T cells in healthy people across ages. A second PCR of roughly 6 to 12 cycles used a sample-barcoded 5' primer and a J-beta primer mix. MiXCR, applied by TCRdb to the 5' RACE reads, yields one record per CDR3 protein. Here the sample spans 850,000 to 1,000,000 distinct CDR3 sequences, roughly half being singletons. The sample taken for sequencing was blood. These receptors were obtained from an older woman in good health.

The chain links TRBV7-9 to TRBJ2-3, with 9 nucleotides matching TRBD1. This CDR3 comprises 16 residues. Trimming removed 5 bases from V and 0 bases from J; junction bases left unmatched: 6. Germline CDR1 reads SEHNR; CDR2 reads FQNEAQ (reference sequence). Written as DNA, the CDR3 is TGTGCCAGCAGCAGGGACAGGGTCCCTAGCACAGATACGCAGTATTTT. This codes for CASSRDRVPSTDTQYF.

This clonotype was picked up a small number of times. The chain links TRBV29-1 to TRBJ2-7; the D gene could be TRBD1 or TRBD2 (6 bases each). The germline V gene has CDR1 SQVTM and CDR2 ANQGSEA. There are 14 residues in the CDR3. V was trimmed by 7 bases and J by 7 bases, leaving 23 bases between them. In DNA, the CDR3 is TGCAGCGGCAGGGGCGGGGCCCTGTACAATGAGCAGTACTTC. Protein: CSGRGGALYNEQYF.

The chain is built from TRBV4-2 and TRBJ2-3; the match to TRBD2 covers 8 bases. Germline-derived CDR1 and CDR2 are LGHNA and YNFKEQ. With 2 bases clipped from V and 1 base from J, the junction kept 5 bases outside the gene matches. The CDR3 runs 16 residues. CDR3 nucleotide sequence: TGTGCCAGCAGCCAACTCAAAGCGGGAGGCACAGATACGCAGTATTTT. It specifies CASSQLKAGGTDTQYF.

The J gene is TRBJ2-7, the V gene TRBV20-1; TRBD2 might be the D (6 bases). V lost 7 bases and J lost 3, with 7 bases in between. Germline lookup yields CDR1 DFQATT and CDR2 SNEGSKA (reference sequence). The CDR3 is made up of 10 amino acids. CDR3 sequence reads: CSVAVYEQYF. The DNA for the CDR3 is TGCAGTGTAGCGGTCTACGAGCAGTACTTC.

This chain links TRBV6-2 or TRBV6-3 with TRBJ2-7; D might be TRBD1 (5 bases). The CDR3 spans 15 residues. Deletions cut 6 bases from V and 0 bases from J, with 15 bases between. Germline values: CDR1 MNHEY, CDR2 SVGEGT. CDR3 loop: CASSPAARGSYEQYF. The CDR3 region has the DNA TGTGCCAGCAGCCCTGCTGCTAGGGGCTCCTACGAGCAGTACTTC.

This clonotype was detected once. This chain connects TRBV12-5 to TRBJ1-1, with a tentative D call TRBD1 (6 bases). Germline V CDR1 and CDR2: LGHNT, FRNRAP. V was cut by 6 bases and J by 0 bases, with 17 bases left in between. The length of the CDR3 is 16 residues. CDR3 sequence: CASGFNRDTLNTEAFF. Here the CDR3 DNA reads TGTGCTAGTGGATTTAACCGGGACACCTTGAACACTGAAGCTTTCTTT.

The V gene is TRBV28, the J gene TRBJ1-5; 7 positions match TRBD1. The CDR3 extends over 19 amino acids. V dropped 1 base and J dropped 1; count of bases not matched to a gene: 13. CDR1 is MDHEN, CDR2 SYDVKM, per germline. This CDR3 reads CASSLSTRRQGWSNQPQHF. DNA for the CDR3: TGTGCCAGCAGTTTATCGACCCGGCGACAGGGTTGGAGCAATCAGCCCCAGCATTTT. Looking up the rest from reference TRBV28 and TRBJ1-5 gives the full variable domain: DVKVTQSSRYLVKRTGEKVFLECVQDMDHENMFWYRQDPGLGLRLIYFSYDVKMKEKGDIPEGYSVSREKKERFSLILESASTNQTSMYLCASSLSTRRQGWSNQPQHFGDGTRLSIL.

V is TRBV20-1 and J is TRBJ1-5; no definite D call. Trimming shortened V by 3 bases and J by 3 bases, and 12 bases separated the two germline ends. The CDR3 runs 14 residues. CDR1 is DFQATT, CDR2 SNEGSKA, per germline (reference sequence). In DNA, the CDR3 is TGCAGTGCTAGCGGACGGTATCTCAATCAGCCCCAGCATTTT. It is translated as CSASGRYLNQPQHF.

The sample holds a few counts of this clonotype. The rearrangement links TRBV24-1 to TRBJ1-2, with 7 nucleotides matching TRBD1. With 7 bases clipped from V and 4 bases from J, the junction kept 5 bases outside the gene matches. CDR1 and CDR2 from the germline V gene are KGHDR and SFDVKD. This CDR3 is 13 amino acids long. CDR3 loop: CATSADRAYGYTF. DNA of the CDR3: TGTGCCACCAGCGCCGACAGGGCCTATGGCTACACCTTC.

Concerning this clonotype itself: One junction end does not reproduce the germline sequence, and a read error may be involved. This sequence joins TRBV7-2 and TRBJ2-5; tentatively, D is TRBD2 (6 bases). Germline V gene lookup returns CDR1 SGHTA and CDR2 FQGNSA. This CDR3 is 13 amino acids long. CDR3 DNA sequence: TGTGCCAGCAGCTTAACCCCAACGGGGGACCTTGGCTTC. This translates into CASSLTPTGDLGF.